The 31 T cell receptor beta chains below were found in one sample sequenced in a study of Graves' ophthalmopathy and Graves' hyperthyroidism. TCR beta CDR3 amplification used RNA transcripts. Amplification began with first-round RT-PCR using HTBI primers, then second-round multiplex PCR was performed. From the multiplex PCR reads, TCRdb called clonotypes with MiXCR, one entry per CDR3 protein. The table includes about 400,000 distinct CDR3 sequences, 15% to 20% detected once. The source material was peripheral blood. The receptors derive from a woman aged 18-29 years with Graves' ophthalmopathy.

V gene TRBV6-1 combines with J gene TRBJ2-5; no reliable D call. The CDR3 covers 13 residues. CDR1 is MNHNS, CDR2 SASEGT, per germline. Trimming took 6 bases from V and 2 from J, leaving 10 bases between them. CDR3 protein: CASSDGPQETQYF. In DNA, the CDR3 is TGTGCCAGCAGCGACGGCCCTCAAGAGACCCAGTACTTC.

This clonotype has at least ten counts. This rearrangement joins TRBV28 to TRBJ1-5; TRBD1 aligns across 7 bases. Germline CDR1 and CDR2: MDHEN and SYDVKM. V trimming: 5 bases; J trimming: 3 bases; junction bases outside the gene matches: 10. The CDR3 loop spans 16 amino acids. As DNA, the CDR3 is TGTGCCAGCAGTCCAAAGACAGGGTGGGACAATCAGCCCCAGCATTTT. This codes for CASSPKTGWDNQPQHF.

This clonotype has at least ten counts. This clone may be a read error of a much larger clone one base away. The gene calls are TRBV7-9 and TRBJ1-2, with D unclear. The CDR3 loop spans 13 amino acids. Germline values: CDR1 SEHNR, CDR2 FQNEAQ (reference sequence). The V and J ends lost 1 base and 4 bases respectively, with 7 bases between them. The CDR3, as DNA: TGTGCCAGCAGCTTAGAGGTCCTCTATGGCTACACCTTC. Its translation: CASSLEVLYGYTF.

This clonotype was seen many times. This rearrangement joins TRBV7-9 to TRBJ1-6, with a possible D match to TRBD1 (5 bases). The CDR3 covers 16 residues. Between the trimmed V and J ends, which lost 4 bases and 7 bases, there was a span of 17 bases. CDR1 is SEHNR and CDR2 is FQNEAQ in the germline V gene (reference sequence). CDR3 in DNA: TGTGCCAGCAGCTCGATAACCGGGACGGTGAATTCACCCCTCCACTTT. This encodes CASSSITGTVNSPLHF.

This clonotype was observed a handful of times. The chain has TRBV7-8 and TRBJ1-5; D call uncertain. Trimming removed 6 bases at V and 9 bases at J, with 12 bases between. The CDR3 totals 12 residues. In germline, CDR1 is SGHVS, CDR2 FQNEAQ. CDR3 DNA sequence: TGTGCCAGCAGTCCACTGTATCGGCCCCAGCATTTT. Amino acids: CASSPLYRPQHF. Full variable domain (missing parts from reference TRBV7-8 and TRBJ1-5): GAGVSQSPRYKVAKRGQDVALRCDPISGHVSLFWYQQALGQGPEFLTYFQNEAQLDKSGLPSDRFFAERPEGSVSTLKIQRTQQEDSAVYLCASSPLYRPQHFGDGTRLSIL.

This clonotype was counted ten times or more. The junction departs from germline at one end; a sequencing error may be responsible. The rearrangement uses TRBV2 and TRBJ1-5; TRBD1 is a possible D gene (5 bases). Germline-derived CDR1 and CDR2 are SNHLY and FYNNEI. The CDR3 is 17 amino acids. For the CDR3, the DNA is TGTGCCAGCAGAGAAGGGGCAGGGATCGGGGGCAATCAGCCCCAGCATTTT. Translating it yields CASREGAGIGGNQPQHF.

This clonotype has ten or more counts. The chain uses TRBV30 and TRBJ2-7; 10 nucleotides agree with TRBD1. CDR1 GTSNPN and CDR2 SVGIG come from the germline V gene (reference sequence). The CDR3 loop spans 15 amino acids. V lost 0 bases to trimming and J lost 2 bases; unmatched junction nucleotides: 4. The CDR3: CAWSVGGQGTYEQYF. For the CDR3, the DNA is TGTGCCTGGAGTGTAGGGGGACAGGGGACCTACGAGCAGTACTTC.

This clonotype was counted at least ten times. The CDR3: CASSLIQGTYEQYF. The CDR3 nucleotides are TGTGCCAGCAGCTTAATACAGGGAACCTACGAGCAGTACTTC. The chain employs TRBV7-8 and TRBJ2-7, with D possibly matching TRBD1 (6 bases). CDR1 and CDR2 (germline): SGHVS, FQNEAQ. Between the trimmed V and J ends, which lost 2 bases and 2 bases, there was a span of 10 bases. The CDR3 spans 14 residues.

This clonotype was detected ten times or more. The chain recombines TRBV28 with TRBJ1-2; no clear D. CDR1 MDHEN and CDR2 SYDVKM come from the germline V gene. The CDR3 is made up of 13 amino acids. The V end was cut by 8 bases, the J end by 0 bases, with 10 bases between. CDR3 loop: CASQTGANYGYTF. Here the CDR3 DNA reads TGTGCCAGCCAGACTGGAGCTAACTATGGCTACACCTTC.

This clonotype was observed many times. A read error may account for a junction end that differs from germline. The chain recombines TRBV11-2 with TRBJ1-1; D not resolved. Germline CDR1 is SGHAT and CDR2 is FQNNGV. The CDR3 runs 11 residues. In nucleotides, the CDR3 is TGTGCCAGCAGCTTAATGACTGAAGTTTTCTTT. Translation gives CASSLMTEVFF. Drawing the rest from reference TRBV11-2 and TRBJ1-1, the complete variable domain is EAGVAQSPRYKIIEKRQSVAFWCNPISGHATLYWYQQILGQGPKLLIQFQNNGVVDDSQLPKDRFSAERLKGVDSTLKIQPAKLEDSAVYLCASSLMTEVFFGQGTRLTVV.

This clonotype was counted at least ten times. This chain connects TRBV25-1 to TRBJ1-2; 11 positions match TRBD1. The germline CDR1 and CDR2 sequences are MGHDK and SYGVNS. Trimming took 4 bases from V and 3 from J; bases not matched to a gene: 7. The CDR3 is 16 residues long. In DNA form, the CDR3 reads TGTGCCAGCAGTGGGCCCCGGGACAGGGGGGACTATGGCTACACCTTC. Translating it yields CASSGPRDRGDYGYTF.

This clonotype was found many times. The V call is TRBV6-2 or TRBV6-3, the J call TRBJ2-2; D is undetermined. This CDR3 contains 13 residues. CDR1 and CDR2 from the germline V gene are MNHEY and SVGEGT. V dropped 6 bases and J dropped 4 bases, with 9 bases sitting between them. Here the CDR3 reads CASSTDITGELFF. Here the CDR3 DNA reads TGTGCCAGCAGCACCGATATCACCGGGGAGCTGTTTTTT.

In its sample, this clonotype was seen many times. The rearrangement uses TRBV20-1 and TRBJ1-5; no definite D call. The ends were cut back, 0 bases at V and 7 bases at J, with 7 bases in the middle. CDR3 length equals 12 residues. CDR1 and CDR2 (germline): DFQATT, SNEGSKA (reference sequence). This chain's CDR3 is CSAREGGQPQHF. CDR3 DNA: TGCAGTGCTAGAGAGGGTGGACAGCCCCAGCATTTT.

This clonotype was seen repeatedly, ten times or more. This chain's CDR3 is CATSDRDRGGTGELFF. For the CDR3, the DNA is TGTGCCACCAGTGACAGGGACAGGGGCGGCACCGGGGAGCTGTTTTTT. The V and J genes are TRBV24-1 and TRBJ2-2; 10 nucleotides line up with TRBD1. V dropped 4 bases and J dropped 4; count of bases not matched to a gene: 5. Germline assignment: CDR1 KGHDR and CDR2 SFDVKD. This CDR3 region has 16 residues.

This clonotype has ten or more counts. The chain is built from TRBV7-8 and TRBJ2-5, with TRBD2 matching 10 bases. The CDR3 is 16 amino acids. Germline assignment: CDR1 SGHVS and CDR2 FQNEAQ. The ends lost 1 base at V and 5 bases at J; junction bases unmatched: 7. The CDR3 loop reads CASSLVPAGGRETQYF. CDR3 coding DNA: TGTGCCAGCAGCTTAGTACCAGCGGGGGGGAGGGAGACCCAGTACTTC.

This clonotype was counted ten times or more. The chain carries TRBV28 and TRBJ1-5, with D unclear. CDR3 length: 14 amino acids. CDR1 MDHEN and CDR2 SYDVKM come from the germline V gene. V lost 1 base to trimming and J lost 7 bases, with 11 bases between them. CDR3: CASSLFAEGQPQHF. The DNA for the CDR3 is TGTGCCAGCAGTTTATTTGCTGAAGGACAGCCCCAGCATTTT.

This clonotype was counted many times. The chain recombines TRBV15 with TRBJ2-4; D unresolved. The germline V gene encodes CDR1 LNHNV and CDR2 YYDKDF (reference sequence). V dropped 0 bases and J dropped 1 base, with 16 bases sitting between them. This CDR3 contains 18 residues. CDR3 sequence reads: CATSRDRNVWVAKNIQYF. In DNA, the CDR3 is TGTGCCACCAGCAGAGATAGAAACGTATGGGTTGCCAAAAACATTCAGTACTTC.

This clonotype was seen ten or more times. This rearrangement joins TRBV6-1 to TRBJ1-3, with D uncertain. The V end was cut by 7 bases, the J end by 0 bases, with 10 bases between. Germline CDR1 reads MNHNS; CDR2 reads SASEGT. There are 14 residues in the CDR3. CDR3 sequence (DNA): TGTGCCAGCACCATGGAGGGCTCTGGAAACACCATATATTTT. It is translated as CASTMEGSGNTIYF.

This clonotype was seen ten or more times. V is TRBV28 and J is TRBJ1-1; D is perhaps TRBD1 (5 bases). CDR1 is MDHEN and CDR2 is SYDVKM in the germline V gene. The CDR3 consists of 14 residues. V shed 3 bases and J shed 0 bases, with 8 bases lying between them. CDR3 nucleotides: TGTGCCAGCAGTTTCGGGGGGTTGAACACTGAAGCTTTCTTT. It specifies CASSFGGLNTEAFF.

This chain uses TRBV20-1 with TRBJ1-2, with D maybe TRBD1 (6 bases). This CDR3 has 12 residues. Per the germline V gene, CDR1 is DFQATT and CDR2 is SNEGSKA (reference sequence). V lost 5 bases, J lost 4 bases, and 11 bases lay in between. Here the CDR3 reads CSAPGQSYGYTF. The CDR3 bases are TGCAGTGCTCCTGGACAGTCCTATGGCTACACCTTC.

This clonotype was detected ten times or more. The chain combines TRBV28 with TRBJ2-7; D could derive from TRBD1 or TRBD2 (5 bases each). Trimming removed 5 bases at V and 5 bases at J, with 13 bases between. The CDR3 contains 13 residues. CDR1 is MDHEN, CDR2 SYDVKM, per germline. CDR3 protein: CASSNFRDHEQYF. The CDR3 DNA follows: TGTGCCAGCAGTAATTTCAGGGACCACGAGCAGTACTTC.

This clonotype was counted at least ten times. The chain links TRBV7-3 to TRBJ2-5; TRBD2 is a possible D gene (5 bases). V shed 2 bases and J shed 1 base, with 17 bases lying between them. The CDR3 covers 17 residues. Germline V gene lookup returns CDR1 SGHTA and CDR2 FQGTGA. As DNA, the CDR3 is TGTGCCAGCAGCTTAGCCCCCGGGGATGGCGGCCAAGAGACCCAGTACTTC. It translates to CASSLAPGDGGQETQYF.

The CDR3 DNA reads as TGTGCCAGCAGGACGGACTATCGGGAGTTCTTC. The encoded protein is CASRTDYREFF. The chain couples TRBV2 to TRBJ2-1; D possibly corresponds to TRBD2 (6 bases). Trimming left V 6 bases short and J 14 bases short, with 14 bases between. The germline V gene has CDR1 SNHLY and CDR2 FYNNEI. There are 11 residues in the CDR3.

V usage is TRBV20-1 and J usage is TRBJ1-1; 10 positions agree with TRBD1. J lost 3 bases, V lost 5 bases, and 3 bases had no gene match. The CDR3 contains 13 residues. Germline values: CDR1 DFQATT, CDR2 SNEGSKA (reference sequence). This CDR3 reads CSAEGQGYTEAFF. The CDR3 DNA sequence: TGCAGTGCTGAGGGACAGGGGTACACTGAAGCTTTCTTT.

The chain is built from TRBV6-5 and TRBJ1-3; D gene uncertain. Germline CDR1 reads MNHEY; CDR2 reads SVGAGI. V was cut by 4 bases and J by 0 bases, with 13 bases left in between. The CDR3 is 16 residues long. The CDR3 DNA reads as TGTGCCAGCAGTTTTCCGAGGACGGACTCTGGAAACACCATATATTTT. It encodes CASSFPRTDSGNTIYF.

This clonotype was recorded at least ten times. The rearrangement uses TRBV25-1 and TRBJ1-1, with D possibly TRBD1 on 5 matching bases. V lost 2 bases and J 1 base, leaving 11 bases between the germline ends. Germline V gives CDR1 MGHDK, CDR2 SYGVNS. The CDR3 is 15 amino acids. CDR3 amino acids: CASSEGDSGNTEAFF. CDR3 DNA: TGTGCCAGCAGTGAAGGAGACAGCGGGAACACTGAAGCTTTCTTT.

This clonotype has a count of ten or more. Here the CDR3 DNA reads TGTGCCAGCCGACTAGCGGGGAGGGGTCGCGAGCAGTACTTC. Protein product: CASRLAGRGREQYF. V gene TRBV13 combines with J gene TRBJ2-7; 11 bases match TRBD2. Trimming cost V 8 bases and J 6 bases; bases outside gene matches: 9. Germline V CDR1 and CDR2: PRHDT, FYEKMQ (reference sequence). The CDR3 has 14 residues.

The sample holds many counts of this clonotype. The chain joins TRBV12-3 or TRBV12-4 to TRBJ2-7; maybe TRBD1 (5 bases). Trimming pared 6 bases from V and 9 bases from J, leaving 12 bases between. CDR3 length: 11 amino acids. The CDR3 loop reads CASRAGFGQYF. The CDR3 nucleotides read TGTGCCAGCAGGGCAGGGTTTGGGCAGTACTTC.

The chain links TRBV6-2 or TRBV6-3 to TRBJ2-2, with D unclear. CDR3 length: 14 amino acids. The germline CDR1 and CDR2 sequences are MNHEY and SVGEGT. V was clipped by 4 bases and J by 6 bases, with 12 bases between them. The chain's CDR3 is CASSFLLWSGELFF. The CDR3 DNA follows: TGTGCCAGCAGTTTCCTCCTCTGGTCCGGGGAGCTGTTTTTT.

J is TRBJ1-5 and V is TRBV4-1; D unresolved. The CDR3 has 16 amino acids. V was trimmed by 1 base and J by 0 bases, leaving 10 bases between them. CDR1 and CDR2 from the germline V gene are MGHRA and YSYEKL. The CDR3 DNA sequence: TGCGCCAGCAGCCAAGTGGGCGGGGTTAGCAATCAGCCCCAGCATTTT. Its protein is CASSQVGGVSNQPQHF.

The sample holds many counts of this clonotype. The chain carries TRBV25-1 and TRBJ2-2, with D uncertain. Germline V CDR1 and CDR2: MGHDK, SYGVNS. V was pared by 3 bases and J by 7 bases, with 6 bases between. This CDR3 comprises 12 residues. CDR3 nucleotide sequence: TGTGCCAGCAGTGATTTAGGCGGGGAGCTGTTTTTT. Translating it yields CASSDLGGELFF.